This entry concerns a single T cell receptor beta chain. Its antigen is unknown. The sample comes from a study of memory CD4+ T cells and cytomegalovirus serostatus. Study results and caveats: The CMV-associated TCR signature appears largely within the CD4+ memory repertoire.

Single viable CD3+CD4+CD8-CD45RO+ cells were sorted as the memory CD4+ T cells. The protocol was immunoSEQ multiplex PCR, while the TCRdb copy is restricted to in-frame clones and leaves out a portion. The repertoire holds over 75,000 clones, with 80% as singletons. The CDR3 spans 15 residues. V dropped 4 bases and J dropped 6; count of bases not matched to a gene: 8. Per germline, CDR1 SGDLS and CDR2 YYNGEE. This clonotype was obtained from an adult in good health and CMV-seropositive. The chain links TRBV9 to TRBJ1-5, with 9 nucleotides matching TRBD1. Source material: memory CD4+ T cells from blood. The DNA of the CDR3 is TGTGCCAGCAGCCCAGGACAGGGGATCTCTCAGCCCCAGCATTTT. It encodes CASSPGQGISQPQHF.